The next 21 T cell receptor beta chains were all read from a single sample in a study of CD8+ T cells in alopecia areata (dated by TCRdb to between 2017 and 2018). Library construction relied on the immunoSEQ multiplex PCR assay. RNA was extracted from all samples and reverse transcribed into cDNA, which served as template for TCR sequencing. Here the immuneACCESS table is served through TCRdb, limited to in-frame sequences with V and J called. Missing clones are a known gap in these copies; in checked studies unresolved V genes cover under half, and the rest lacks a known reason. Within this sample are approximately 91,000 clones, with 40% to 55% of them counted one time only. The ten largest clones take up 0.79% of the sample. Sequencing input: CD4+ T cells sorted from blood. These receptor sequences come from a human donor with alopecia areata.

V is TRBV11-2 and J is TRBJ2-7, with no clear D. Germline-derived CDR1 and CDR2 are SGHAT and FQNNGV. V gave up 5 bases and J gave up 4 bases, with 9 bases separating them. The CDR3 is made up of 12 amino acids. The CDR3 sequence is CASSQTRYEQYF. Here the CDR3 DNA reads TGTGCCAGCAGCCAGACCAGATACGAGCAGTACTTC.

This rearrangement joins TRBV29-1 to TRBJ2-1; 12 bases agree with TRBD2. Looked up from germline, CDR1 is SQVTM and CDR2 is ANQGSEA. V trimming: 4 bases; J trimming: 7 bases; junction bases outside the gene matches: 20. The CDR3 covers 19 residues. In nucleotides, the CDR3 is TGCAGCGTTGGCAGGACTAGCGGGGAGTCATTCAGACCAGGGAATGAGCAGTTCTTC. It is translated as CSVGRTSGESFRPGNEQFF.

This clone came up a few times. DNA of the CDR3: TGCAGCGTTGCGACTATCAGGGGATCTGGAAACACCATATATTTT. Protein: CSVATIRGSGNTIYF. V usage is TRBV29-1 and J usage is TRBJ1-3; maybe TRBD1 (6 bases). The germline V and J ends were trimmed by 4 bases and 1 base, with 14 bases remaining between them. Germline V gives CDR1 SQVTM, CDR2 ANQGSEA. There are 15 residues in the CDR3.

This clone was picked up a small number of times. The rearrangement links TRBV29-1 to TRBJ2-5; TRBD1 matches 10 bases. Germline V gene lookup returns CDR1 SQVTM and CDR2 ANQGSEA. V was pared by 3 bases and J by 4 bases, with 8 bases of the junction left unmatched. The CDR3 has 15 residues. For the CDR3, the DNA is TGCAGCGTTGAGGACAGGGGGTCGTGGGGAGAGACCCAGTACTTC. Encoded protein: CSVEDRGSWGETQYF.

The chain uses TRBV11-1 and TRBJ1-2, with a possible D match to TRBD1 (6 bases). Germline lookup yields CDR1 SGHAT and CDR2 FQDESV (reference sequence). The germline V and J ends were trimmed by 5 bases and 2 bases, with 9 bases remaining between them. The CDR3 is 13 residues long. The CDR3 protein is CASSIQGNYGYTF. Here the CDR3 DNA reads TGTGCCAGCAGCATACAGGGAAACTATGGCTACACCTTC.

The chain joins TRBV2 to TRBJ1-2; TRBD1 might be the D (5 bases). The V gene lost 6 bases and the J gene lost 2 bases, with 10 bases spanning the gap. CDR3 length: 13 amino acids. Germline V lookup: CDR1 SNHLY, CDR2 FYNNEI. The DNA of the CDR3 is TGTGCCAGCAGAACGGGACCGAACTATGGCTACACCTTC. Translating gives CASRTGPNYGYTF.

The CDR3 sequence is CASSAGGVGANVLTF. The CDR3, as DNA: TGTGCCAGCAGCGCCGGGGGCGTTGGGGCCAACGTCCTGACTTTC. The chain links TRBV7-9 to TRBJ2-6; tentatively, D is TRBD1 or TRBD2 (6 bases each). This CDR3 spans 15 amino acids. CDR1 and CDR2 (germline): SEHNR, FQNEAQ (reference sequence). V was clipped by 5 bases and J by 3 bases, with 11 bases between them.

The chain's CDR3 is CAWSVWGAKNIQYF. Here the CDR3 DNA reads TGTGCCTGGAGTGTCTGGGGGGCCAAAAACATTCAGTACTTC. The rearrangement joins TRBV30 to TRBJ2-4; either TRBD1 or TRBD2 may fit D (5 bases each). CDR1 and CDR2 from the germline V gene are GTSNPN and SVGIG (reference sequence). Trimming cost V 0 bases and J 1 base, with 7 bases left between them. This CDR3 spans 14 amino acids.

The genes are TRBV28 and TRBJ2-5, with 9 bases lining up with TRBD1. Germline values: CDR1 MDHEN, CDR2 SYDVKM. CDR3 length: 16 residues. Trimming took 1 base from V and 4 from J; bases not matched to a gene: 7. DNA for the CDR3: TGTGCCAGCAGTTTATTGGTGGACAGGGGTCGAGAGACCCAGTACTTC. Its translation is CASSLLVDRGRETQYF.

This rearrangement joins TRBV30 to TRBJ2-7; D gene unclear. The CDR3 spans 13 residues. Trimming took 4 bases from V and 3 from J, leaving 13 bases between them. The V gene's germline CDR1 is GTSNPN and CDR2 SVGIG (reference sequence). CDR3 in amino acids: CAWNDGQLYEQYF. The CDR3 DNA is TGTGCCTGGAATGACGGGCAACTCTACGAGCAGTACTTC.

This clone was seen a few times. The chain combines TRBV30 with TRBJ2-7, with 12 bases fitting TRBD1. The trim removed 3 bases at V and 3 bases at J, leaving 6 bases unmatched. Germline assignment: CDR1 GTSNPN and CDR2 SVGIG (reference sequence). The CDR3 is 15 amino acids. CDR3 loop: CAWRIGTGGHYEQYF. In nucleotides, the CDR3 is TGTGCCTGGAGGATCGGGACAGGGGGCCACTACGAGCAGTACTTC.

The V gene is TRBV5-1, the J gene TRBJ2-5, with TRBD2 matching 12 bases. Unmatched junction bases numbered 7, after V lost 4 bases and J lost 0 bases. The germline V gene encodes CDR1 SGHRS and CDR2 YFSETQ. The CDR3 length is 17 residues. The CDR3 DNA follows: TGCGCCAGCAGCCCAGGCGGGACTAGCGGGCACCAAGAGACCCAGTACTTC. Amino acid sequence: CASSPGGTSGHQETQYF.

The V and J genes are TRBV2 and TRBJ1-5, with D maybe TRBD1 (5 bases). Trimming took 5 bases from V and 4 from J, leaving 9 bases between them. The CDR3 is made up of 13 amino acids. Germline V CDR1 and CDR2: SNHLY, FYNNEI. The CDR3 nucleotides are TGTGCCAGCAGTATTGAGGGGAATCAGCCCCAGCATTTT. This sequence encodes CASSIEGNQPQHF.

The chain has TRBV25-1 and TRBJ2-4; D tentatively reads TRBD1 or TRBD2 (5 bases each). The CDR3 is made up of 14 amino acids. Trimming cost V 3 bases and J 6 bases, with 12 bases left between them. Germline CDR1 and CDR2: MGHDK and SYGVNS. CDR3 sequence (DNA): TGTGCCAGCAGTGAGACCGGGACGGGAAACATTCAGTACTTC. This sequence encodes CASSETGTGNIQYF. Full variable domain (missing parts from reference TRBV25-1 and TRBJ2-4): EADIYQTPRYLVIGTGKKITLECSQTMGHDKMYWYQQDPGMELHLIHYSYGVNSTEKGDLSSESTVSRIRTEHFPLTLESARPSHTSQYLCASSETGTGNIQYFGAGTRLSVL.

This clone was seen only a few times. The chain joins TRBV29-1 to TRBJ2-7, with unresolved D. V was pared by 7 bases and J by 9 bases, with 16 bases between. Germline V CDR1 and CDR2: SQVTM, ANQGSEA. The CDR3 length is 11 residues. The CDR3 nucleotides read TGCAGCGGGGTTACGACTGCTGGGCAGTACTTC. This encodes CSGVTTAGQYF.

The rearrangement uses TRBV6-4 and TRBJ2-1; D unresolved. Trimming shortened V by 2 bases and J by 16 bases, and 18 bases separated the two germline ends. The germline gives CDR1 MRHNA, CDR2 SNTAGT. The CDR3 has 13 residues. CDR3 bases: TGTGCCAGCAGTGACGTGGACGGAGCCCCAACTTTCTTC. Translation: CASSDVDGAPTFF.

This clone was seen only once. The gene calls are TRBV30 and TRBJ2-3; D remains unclear. With 0 bases removed from V and 5 bases from J, the gap between germline ends came to 6 bases. Germline V gene sequence: CDR1 GTSNPN, CDR2 SVGIG (reference sequence). The CDR3 extends over 12 amino acids. As DNA, the CDR3 is TGTGCCTGGAGTGTGACCCTAGATACGCAGTATTTT. Its translation: CAWSVTLDTQYF.

The gene calls are TRBV29-1 and TRBJ1-1; D perhaps matches TRBD1 (6 bases). V lost 4 bases, J lost 9 bases, and 12 bases lay in between. The germline V gene encodes CDR1 SQVTM and CDR2 ANQGSEA. CDR3 size: 11 residues. The CDR3 loop is CSVVPGAQAFF. The CDR3 DNA reads as TGCAGCGTTGTACCGGGGGCGCAAGCTTTCTTT.

This chain links TRBV30 with TRBJ1-3, with no clear D. V gave up 3 bases and J gave up 7 bases, with 10 bases separating them. This CDR3 contains 12 residues. CDR1 GTSNPN and CDR2 SVGIG come from the germline V gene (reference sequence). Here the CDR3 reads CAWRGYANTIYF. In DNA form, the CDR3 reads TGTGCCTGGAGAGGATATGCGAACACCATATATTTT.

V and J are TRBV28 and TRBJ2-7; a possible D gene is TRBD1 (5 bases). Germline lookup yields CDR1 MDHEN and CDR2 SYDVKM. CDR3 size: 12 residues. With 9 bases removed from V and 0 bases from J, the gap between germline ends came to 9 bases. The CDR3 sequence is CASHRYSYEQYF. CDR3 in DNA: TGTGCCAGTCACAGGTACTCCTACGAGCAGTACTTC. The complete variable domain, with remaining parts taken from reference TRBV28 and TRBJ2-7, reads DVKVTQSSRYLVKRTGEKVFLECVQDMDHENMFWYRQDPGLGLRLIYFSYDVKMKEKGDIPEGYSVSREKKERFSLILESASTNQTSMYLCASHRYSYEQYFGPGTRLTVT.

The V and J genes are TRBV2 and TRBJ2-7; 8 bases are a match to TRBD1. V was pared by 4 bases and J by 6 bases, with 5 bases of the junction left unmatched. The CDR3 sequence is 13 residues long. From germline, CDR1 is SNHLY and CDR2 FYNNEI. The chain's CDR3 is CASSGQGTSEQYF. The CDR3 DNA reads as TGTGCCAGCAGTGGACAGGGGACCTCCGAGCAGTACTTC.